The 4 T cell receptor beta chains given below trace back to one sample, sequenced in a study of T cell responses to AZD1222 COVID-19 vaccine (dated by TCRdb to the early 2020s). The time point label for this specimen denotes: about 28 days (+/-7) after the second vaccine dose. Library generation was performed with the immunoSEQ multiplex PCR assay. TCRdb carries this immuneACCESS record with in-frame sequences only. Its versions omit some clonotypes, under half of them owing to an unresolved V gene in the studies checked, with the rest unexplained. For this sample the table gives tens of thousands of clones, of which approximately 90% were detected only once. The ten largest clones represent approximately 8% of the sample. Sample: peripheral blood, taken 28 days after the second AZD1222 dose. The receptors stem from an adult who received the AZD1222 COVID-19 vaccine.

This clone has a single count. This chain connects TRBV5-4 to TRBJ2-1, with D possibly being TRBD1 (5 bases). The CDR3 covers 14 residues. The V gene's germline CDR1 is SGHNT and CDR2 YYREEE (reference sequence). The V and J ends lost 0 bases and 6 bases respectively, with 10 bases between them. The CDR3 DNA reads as TGTGCCAGCAGCTTGGGGCAGGGTGGCAATGAGCAGTTCTTC. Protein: CASSLGQGGNEQFF.

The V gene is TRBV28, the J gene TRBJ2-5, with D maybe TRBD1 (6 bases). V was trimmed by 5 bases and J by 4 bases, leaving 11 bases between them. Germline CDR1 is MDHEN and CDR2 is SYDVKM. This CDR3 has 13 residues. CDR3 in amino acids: CASSIGGSETQYF. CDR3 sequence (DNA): TGTGCCAGCAGTATAGGGGGATCAGAGACCCAGTACTTC.

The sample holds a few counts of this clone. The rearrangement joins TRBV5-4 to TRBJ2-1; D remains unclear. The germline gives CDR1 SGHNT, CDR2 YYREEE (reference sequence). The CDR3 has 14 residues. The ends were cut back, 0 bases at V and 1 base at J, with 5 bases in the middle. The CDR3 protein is CASSLESSYNEQFF. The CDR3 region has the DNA TGTGCCAGCAGCTTGGAATCTTCCTACAATGAGCAGTTCTTC.

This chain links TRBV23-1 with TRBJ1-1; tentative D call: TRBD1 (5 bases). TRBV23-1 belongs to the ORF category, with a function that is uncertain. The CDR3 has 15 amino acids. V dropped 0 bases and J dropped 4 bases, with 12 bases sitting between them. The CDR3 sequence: CASSQSSQGGTEAFF. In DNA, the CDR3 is TGCGCCAGCAGTCAATCTAGCCAGGGCGGCACTGAAGCTTTCTTT.